This TCR beta chain stems from a study of blood T cell repertoires in COVID-19. About the research overall: Whether acute or convalescent, the COVID-19 samples came from the United States, Italy and Spain.

TCRdb's table, derived via immunoSEQ multiplex PCR, lists solely in-frame clones and lacks some. The sample contains about 140,000 clones, roughly 80% of which appear only once. A single count supports this clone. The CDR3 is made up of 18 amino acids. The V and J ends lost 2 bases and 2 bases, in that order; junction bases with no gene match: 13. Germline CDR1 and CDR2: MNHEY and SMNVEV (reference sequence). This chain uses TRBV27 with TRBJ2-3; 7 bases map to TRBD2. Sequencing used peripheral blood. The TCR originated in a man between 65 and 79 years old who had recovered from COVID-19. In DNA form, the CDR3 reads TGTGCCAGCAGTTTACTCGCGGGGGTAGGGAAATTCACAGATACGCAGTATTTT. Residues: CASSLLAGVGKFTDTQYF.